This T cell receptor (beta chain) was sequenced for a study of shared clonotypes between healthy human individuals. Naive CD8 cells lacked CD45RO and underwent positive selection for CCR7, leaving out terminally differentiated effector memory CD45RA+ cells. V was pared by 9 bases and J by 9 bases, with 13 bases of the junction left unmatched. Germline V gene lookup returns CDR1 MDHEN and CDR2 SYDVKM. The CDR3 runs 15 residues. Here immunoSEQ multiplex PCR was the method, and the copy in TCRdb shows in-frame clones only, minus some. The sample records about 580,000 clones, about 98% being singletons. This clonotype was sampled from a man aged 25-40 years in good health. The chain employs TRBV28 and TRBJ2-1; TRBD2 aligns across 11 bases. Material: naive CD8+ T cells sorted from blood. The CDR3 reads CASRGLAGGRGEQFF. Here the CDR3 DNA reads TGTGCCAGTCGGGGATTAGCGGGAGGGCGAGGTGAGCAGTTCTTC.